A single sample gave rise to the 10 T cell receptor beta chains below, sequenced in a study of CD8 T cells in Susac syndrome. Reverse transcription of roughly 0.5 to 1 ug RNA was performed with random hexamers. TCRdb independently ran MiXCR on the immunoSEQ multiplex PCR reads; one entry per CDR3 protein. The table lists roughly 130,000 distinct CDR3 sequences, 90% to 95% of them singletons. The source material was CD8+ T cells from PBMCs. All receptors derive from a human donor with Susac syndrome.

The chain couples TRBV5-4 to TRBJ2-2; 9 bases are shared with TRBD1. The ends lost 4 bases at V and 5 bases at J; junction bases unmatched: 6. This CDR3 has 15 residues. Germline V gene lookup returns CDR1 SGHNT and CDR2 YYREEE (reference sequence). In DNA, the CDR3 is TGTGCCAGCAGCGGAGGGACAGGGCCAACCGGGGAGCTGTTTTTT. It specifies CASSGGTGPTGELFF.

This clonotype was observed a handful of times. J is TRBJ2-1 and V is TRBV27; no clear D gene. Germline lookup yields CDR1 MNHEY and CDR2 SMNVEV (reference sequence). CDR3 length: 10 residues. Trimming took off 9 bases at V and 4 bases at J, with 4 bases between the two ends. CDR3 bases: TGTGCCAGTGGATACAATGAGCAGTTCTTC. Amino acid sequence: CASGYNEQFF.

This chain joins TRBV5-1 and TRBJ2-7; D is ambiguous. The CDR3 totals 13 residues. CDR1 is SGHRS, CDR2 YFSETQ, per germline. V was trimmed by 0 bases and J by 3 bases, leaving 7 bases between them. The CDR3: CASSLEHLYEQYF. The CDR3 region has the DNA TGCGCCAGCAGCTTGGAACACCTCTACGAGCAGTACTTC. Variable domain in full (rest from reference TRBV5-1 and TRBJ2-7): KAGVTQTPRYLIKTRGQQVTLSCSPISGHRSVSWYQQTPGQGLQFLFEYFSETQRNKGNFPGRFSGRQFSNSRSEMNVSTLELGDSALYLCASSLEHLYEQYFGPGTRLTVT.

This chain uses TRBV4-1 with TRBJ1-3; no reliable D call. The germline V gene encodes CDR1 MGHRA and CDR2 YSYEKL. Trimming cost V 4 bases and J 0 bases, with 10 bases left between them. This CDR3 contains 15 residues. Written as DNA, the CDR3 is TGCGCCAGCAGCCCCTCAGAGCTCTCTGGAAACACCATATATTTT. Translation gives CASSPSELSGNTIYF.

This clonotype was picked up a small number of times. The chain joins TRBV11-2 to TRBJ2-5; TRBD1 agrees at 9 bases. The germline gives CDR1 SGHAT, CDR2 FQNNGV. With 5 bases clipped from V and 4 bases from J, the junction kept 2 bases outside the gene matches. This CDR3 spans 13 amino acids. CDR3 protein: CASSNRGRETQYF. CDR3 in DNA: TGTGCCAGCAGCAACAGGGGGCGAGAGACCCAGTACTTC.

The table lists this clonotype with a count of one. V is TRBV12-3 or TRBV12-4 and J is TRBJ1-6, with D maybe TRBD1 (5 bases). Trimming took off 9 bases at V and 5 bases at J, with 14 bases between the two ends. The CDR3 is 14 residues long. The CDR3 loop reads CASRGRTNNSPLHF. DNA for the CDR3: TGTGCCAGTCGGGGACGAACGAATAATTCACCCCTCCACTTT.

The rearrangement links TRBV12-3 or TRBV12-4 to TRBJ2-5; unclear D gene. There are 15 residues in the CDR3. The germline V and J ends were trimmed by 4 bases and 2 bases, with 14 bases remaining between them. CDR3 sequence reads: CASSYRPWAQETQYF. The CDR3 DNA reads TGTGCCAGCAGTTACCGACCCTGGGCTCAAGAGACCCAGTACTTC.

The V and J genes are TRBV9 and TRBJ1-1; 7 nucleotides align to TRBD1. Germline assignment: CDR1 SGDLS and CDR2 YYNGEE. The CDR3 sequence is 16 residues long. The V and J ends lost 0 bases and 3 bases, in that order; junction bases with no gene match: 8. CDR3 loop: CASSVEGQVGYTEAFF. The CDR3 bases are TGTGCCAGCAGCGTAGAAGGACAGGTAGGGTACACTGAAGCTTTCTTT. The full variable domain, completed using reference TRBV9 and TRBJ1-1, is DSGVTQTPKHLITATGQRVTLRCSPRSGDLSVYWYQQSLDQGLQFLIQYYNGEERAKGNILERFSAQQFPDLHSELNLSSLELGDSALYFCASSVEGQVGYTEAFFGQGTRLTVV.

The V and J genes are TRBV4-1 and TRBJ2-1; 8 bases are a match to TRBD2. Germline CDR1 and CDR2: MGHRA and YSYEKL. V was pared by 0 bases and J by 2 bases, with 3 bases of the junction left unmatched. This CDR3 is built from 16 residues. The CDR3 is CASSQDQRGPYNEQFF. CDR3 coding DNA: TGCGCCAGCAGCCAAGATCAGCGGGGGCCCTACAATGAGCAGTTCTTC.

V and J are TRBV9 and TRBJ2-2; TRBD1 matches at 10 bases. V shed 2 bases and J 2 bases; nucleotides not matched to a gene: 6. Germline values: CDR1 SGDLS, CDR2 YYNGEE. There are 17 residues in the CDR3. CDR3 protein: CASSVVRDRGNTGELFF. The CDR3 nucleotides are TGTGCCAGCAGCGTTGTCCGGGACAGGGGAAACACCGGGGAGCTGTTTTTT.